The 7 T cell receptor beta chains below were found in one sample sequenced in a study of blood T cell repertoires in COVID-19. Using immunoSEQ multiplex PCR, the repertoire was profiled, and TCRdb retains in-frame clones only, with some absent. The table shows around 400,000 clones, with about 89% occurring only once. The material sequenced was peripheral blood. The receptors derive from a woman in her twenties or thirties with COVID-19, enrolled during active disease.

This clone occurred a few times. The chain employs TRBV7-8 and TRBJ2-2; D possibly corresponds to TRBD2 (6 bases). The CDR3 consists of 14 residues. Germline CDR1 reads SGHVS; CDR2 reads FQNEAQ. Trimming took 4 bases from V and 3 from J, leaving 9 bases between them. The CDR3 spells CASSWGDYTGELFF. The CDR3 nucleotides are TGTGCCAGCAGCTGGGGGGATTACACCGGGGAGCTGTTTTTT.

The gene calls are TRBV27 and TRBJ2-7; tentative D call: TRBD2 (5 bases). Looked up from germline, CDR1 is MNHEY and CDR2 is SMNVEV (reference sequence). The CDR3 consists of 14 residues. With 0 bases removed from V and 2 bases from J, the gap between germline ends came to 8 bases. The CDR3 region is CASSLSIGAYEQYF. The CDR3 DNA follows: TGTGCCAGCAGTTTATCGATCGGGGCCTACGAGCAGTACTTC.

CDR3 loop: CASSPASLSGGDTQYF. DNA of the CDR3: TGTGCCAGCAGCCCCGCTTCACTGTCAGGGGGGGATACGCAGTATTTT. The rearrangement links TRBV28 to TRBJ2-3, with D possibly matching TRBD1 (7 bases). CDR3 length: 16 amino acids. Trimming took off 6 bases at V and 6 bases at J, with 22 bases between the two ends. Germline lookup yields CDR1 MDHEN and CDR2 SYDVKM.

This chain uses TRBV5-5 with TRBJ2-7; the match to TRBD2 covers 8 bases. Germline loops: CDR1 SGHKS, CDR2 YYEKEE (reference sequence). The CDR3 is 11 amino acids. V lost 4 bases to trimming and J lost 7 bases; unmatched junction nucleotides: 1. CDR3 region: CASSPGGEQYF. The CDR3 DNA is TGTGCCAGCAGCCCGGGGGGGGAGCAGTACTTC.

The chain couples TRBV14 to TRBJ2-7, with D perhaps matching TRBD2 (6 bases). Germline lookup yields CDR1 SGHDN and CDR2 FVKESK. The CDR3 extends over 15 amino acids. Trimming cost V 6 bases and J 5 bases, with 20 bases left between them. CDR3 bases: TGTGCCAGCAGTCCCGACGACGGGCGCGGGGACGAGCAGTACTTC. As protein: CASSPDDGRGDEQYF.

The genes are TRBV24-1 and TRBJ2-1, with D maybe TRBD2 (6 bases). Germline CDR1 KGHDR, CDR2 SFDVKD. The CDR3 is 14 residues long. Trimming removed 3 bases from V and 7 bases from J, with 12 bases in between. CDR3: CATSDDPGRNEQFF. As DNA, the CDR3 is TGTGCCACCAGTGATGACCCAGGGAGGAATGAGCAGTTCTTC.

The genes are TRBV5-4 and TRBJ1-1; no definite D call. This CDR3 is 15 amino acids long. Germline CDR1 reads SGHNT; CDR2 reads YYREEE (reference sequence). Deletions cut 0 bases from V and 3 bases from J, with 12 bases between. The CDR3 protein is CASSLEGPRDTEAFF. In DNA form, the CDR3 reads TGTGCCAGCAGCTTGGAAGGCCCGAGGGACACTGAAGCTTTCTTT.